The 23 T cell receptor beta chains given below trace back to one sample, sequenced in a study of blood T cell repertoires in COVID-19. Produced via immunoSEQ multiplex PCR; TCRdb's table is partial and in-frame only. Here the sample spans about 120,000 clones, 86% being singletons. The sequenced sample consisted of peripheral blood. All receptors derive from a man between 65 and 85 years old who had recovered from COVID-19.

V and J are TRBV18 and TRBJ2-7; 7 bases fit TRBD2. Per germline, CDR1 KGHSH and CDR2 LQKENI. The V gene end was trimmed by 5 bases and the J gene end by 4 bases; junction bases not matched to a gene: 5. The CDR3 has 13 amino acids. CDR3 loop: CASSKTSAYEQYF. The CDR3 region has the DNA TGTGCCAGCTCAAAAACTAGCGCGTACGAGCAGTACTTC.

The chain has TRBV24-1 and TRBJ1-2; D is ambiguous. Trimming cost V 3 bases and J 4 bases, with 11 bases left between them. The CDR3 length is 14 residues. Germline CDR1 is KGHDR and CDR2 is SFDVKD. The CDR3 DNA sequence: TGTGCCACCAGTGATCGGTCACCACCCTATGGCTACACCTTC. Its protein product is CATSDRSPPYGYTF.

The CDR3: CASRVDMNTEAFF. CDR3 DNA sequence: TGCGCCAGCAGGGTGGACATGAACACTGAAGCTTTCTTT. This chain connects TRBV5-1 to TRBJ1-1; maybe TRBD1 (5 bases). Germline CDR1 reads SGHRS; CDR2 reads YFSETQ. The CDR3 is 13 amino acids. V lost 5 bases to trimming and J lost 0 bases, with 8 bases between them.

This sequence joins TRBV7-9 and TRBJ1-3, with 7 bases aligning to TRBD1. This CDR3 has 14 amino acids. With V trimmed by 5 bases and J by 1 base, 2 bases remained unmatched. Looked up from germline, CDR1 is SEHNR and CDR2 is FQNEAQ (reference sequence). The CDR3 protein is CASSRDSSGNTIYF. DNA of the CDR3: TGTGCCAGCAGCCGGGACAGTTCTGGAAACACCATATATTTT.

The chain combines TRBV10-1 with TRBJ2-5, with 10 bases aligning to TRBD1. V trimming: 5 bases; J trimming: 0 bases; junction bases outside the gene matches: 3. Germline CDR1 WNHNN, CDR2 SYGVQD (reference sequence). The CDR3 length is 15 residues. CDR3 nucleotides: TGCGCCAGCAGTAAGGGACAGGGGTACCAAGAGACCCAGTACTTC. Protein product: CASSKGQGYQETQYF.

This chain links TRBV27 with TRBJ1-1; a weak D match, TRBD1 (6 bases). The V gene's germline CDR1 is MNHEY and CDR2 SMNVEV (reference sequence). This CDR3 comprises 13 residues. V was pared by 7 bases and J by 4 bases, with 13 bases between. CDR3 amino acids: CASTRRGRTEAFF. The CDR3 DNA follows: TGTGCCAGCACCCGCAGGGGTCGCACTGAAGCTTTCTTT.

This chain uses TRBV6-6 with TRBJ1-5; perhaps TRBD1 as D (5 bases). Trimming shortened V by 5 bases and J by 7 bases, and 12 bases separated the two germline ends. The CDR3 covers 13 residues. Germline loops: CDR1 MNHNY, CDR2 SVGAGI (reference sequence). The CDR3 protein is CASSPGGTQPQHF. The CDR3, as DNA: TGTGCCAGCAGTCCCGGGGGTACCCAGCCCCAGCATTTT.

This clone is a singleton in its sample. CDR3 protein: CASSLRARGGTNTEAFF. CDR3 DNA sequence: TGTGCCAGCAGCTTACGAGCGCGGGGCGGAACGAACACTGAAGCTTTCTTT. V usage is TRBV7-6 and J usage is TRBJ1-1; D might be TRBD1 (5 bases). V was trimmed by 2 bases and J by 1 base, leaving 17 bases between them. The CDR3 extends over 17 amino acids. CDR1 and CDR2 (germline): SGHVS, FNYEAQ.

The V gene is TRBV5-1, the J gene TRBJ2-7; 9 bases agree with TRBD2. Germline V lookup: CDR1 SGHRS, CDR2 YFSETQ. This CDR3 is 15 amino acids long. V lost 4 bases, J lost 6 bases, and 11 bases stayed unmatched. CDR3 DNA sequence: TGCGCCAGCAGCCCGGGGGCGGGAGGGGGGGTCGAGCAGTACTTC. This encodes CASSPGAGGGVEQYF.

The chain is built from TRBV5-1 and TRBJ2-3, with TRBD2 matching over 11 bases. Germline values: CDR1 SGHRS, CDR2 YFSETQ. The CDR3 is 16 residues long. Trimming at V came to 3 bases and at J to 6 bases, leaving 9 bases not matched to a gene. CDR3 DNA sequence: TGCGCCAGCAGCTCCTACCCACTAGCGGGAGCTGATACGCAGTATTTT. Its translation: CASSSYPLAGADTQYF.

J is TRBJ2-1 and V is TRBV28; TRBD2 might be the D (6 bases). In germline, CDR1 is MDHEN, CDR2 SYDVKM. V lost 2 bases, J lost 5 bases, and 10 bases lay in between. The CDR3 extends over 14 amino acids. In DNA form, the CDR3 reads TGTGCCAGCAGTTTAGAGCGGAGGGACAATGAGCAGTTCTTC. Amino acids: CASSLERRDNEQFF.

This clone has only one observation. The J gene is TRBJ2-7, the V gene TRBV9, with unresolved D. Trimming stripped 2 bases from V and 2 bases from J, with 11 bases between. The CDR3 spans 14 residues. Per the germline V gene, CDR1 is SGDLS and CDR2 is YYNGEE. This chain's CDR3 is CASSVHESAYEQYF. DNA of the CDR3: TGTGCCAGCAGCGTCCATGAGTCGGCCTACGAGCAGTACTTC.

J is TRBJ2-1 and V is TRBV24-1, with 11 bases identical to TRBD2. After removal of 4 bases from V and 3 bases from J, the junction contained 4 bases not matched to a gene. The CDR3 sequence is 16 residues long. Germline assignment: CDR1 KGHDR and CDR2 SFDVKD. The CDR3 nucleotides are TGTGCCACCAGTGAGAGGGGGACTAGCGGCTACAATGAGCAGTTCTTC. Translated, it gives CATSERGTSGYNEQFF.

The V call is TRBV12-3 or TRBV12-4, the J call TRBJ2-1; weak D call: TRBD1 (6 bases). The CDR3 totals 12 residues. With 4 bases removed from V and 6 bases from J, the gap between germline ends came to 7 bases. Here the CDR3 DNA reads TGTGCCAGCAGTTCAGGGGTCAATGAGCAGTTCTTC. Encoded protein: CASSSGVNEQFF.

The chain is built from TRBV6-2 or TRBV6-3 and TRBJ1-5; D is perhaps TRBD1 (5 bases). From germline, CDR1 is MNHEY and CDR2 SVGEGT. The CDR3 runs 13 residues. Trimming left V 2 bases short and J 4 bases short, with 6 bases between. CDR3 coding DNA: TGTGCCAGCAGTTACCAGGGAAATCAGCCCCAGCATTTT. Translating gives CASSYQGNQPQHF.

V and J are TRBV4-2 and TRBJ1-4; D might be TRBD1 (5 bases). V was clipped by 6 bases and J by 0 bases, with 11 bases between them. Germline assignment: CDR1 LGHNA and CDR2 YNFKEQ. The CDR3 has 15 amino acids. The CDR3: CASRRQPATNEKLFF. Written as DNA, the CDR3 is TGTGCCAGCAGACGACAGCCGGCAACTAATGAAAAACTGTTTTTT.

This clone has only one observation. The sample carries other DNA sequences with the same CDR3. The chain joins TRBV18 to TRBJ2-7; 11 positions agree with TRBD2. Trimming removed 3 bases from V and 1 base from J; junction bases left unmatched: 2. CDR3 length: 15 amino acids. CDR1 KGHSH and CDR2 LQKENI come from the germline V gene. The CDR3 DNA follows: TGTGCCAGCTCACCCGGGACTAGCGGTTCCTACGAGCAGTACTTC. Protein: CASSPGTSGSYEQYF. The full variable domain, rest sourced from reference TRBV18 and TRBJ2-7, is NAGVMQNPRHLVRRRGQEARLRCSPMKGHSHVYWYRQLPEEGLKFMVYLQKENIIDESGMPKERFSAEFPKEGPSILRIQQVVRGDSAAYFCASSPGTSGSYEQYFGPGTRLTVT.

This clone was recorded once. CDR3 coding DNA: TGTGCCAGCAGCCCCGCGGCATCGGCTAGCGGGAGCTACAATGAGCAGTTCTTC. This codes for CASSPAASASGSYNEQFF. The rearrangement links TRBV4-2 to TRBJ2-1; 10 nucleotides align to TRBD2. This CDR3 contains 18 residues. The germline V gene has CDR1 LGHNA and CDR2 YNFKEQ. With 4 bases clipped from V and 3 bases from J, the junction kept 12 bases outside the gene matches.

The chain has TRBV28 and TRBJ1-2, with 7 bases aligning to TRBD1. V was clipped by 4 bases and J by 1 base; unmatched bases: 12. Germline loops: CDR1 MDHEN, CDR2 SYDVKM. The CDR3 length is 17 residues. CDR3 sequence (DNA): TGTGCCAGCAGTTCTTCCGGACAGGTTCCTATTAACTATGGCTACACCTTC. Residues: CASSSSGQVPINYGYTF.

This clone came up once. The chain is built from TRBV12-1 and TRBJ2-7; the table calls TRBD2, which could not be checked here. TRBV12-1 is an annotated pseudogene. This CDR3 is 11 amino acids long. In DNA form, the CDR3 reads TGTGCCAGCAGCTTTGTTGTCGAGGAGTACTTC. It codes for CASSFVVEEYF.

This clone was detected only once. V is TRBV7-8 and J is TRBJ1-2; D ambiguous. This CDR3 comprises 14 residues. The V gene lost 0 bases and the J gene lost 7 bases, with 12 bases spanning the gap. Germline loops: CDR1 SGHVS, CDR2 FQNEAQ. The CDR3: CASSLAFDGSGYTF. The CDR3 DNA reads as TGTGCCAGCAGCTTAGCTTTCGACGGGTCTGGCTACACCTTC.

This chain uses TRBV7-9 with TRBJ2-4, with D perhaps matching TRBD2 (6 bases). Trimming removed 5 bases from V and 7 bases from J, with 12 bases in between. Per the germline V gene, CDR1 is SEHNR and CDR2 is FQNEAQ (reference sequence). The CDR3 runs to 13 residues. The CDR3 sequence: CASSQAGLNIQYF. CDR3 coding DNA: TGTGCCAGCAGCCAGGCGGGACTCAACATTCAGTACTTC.

J is TRBJ2-2 and V is TRBV5-1; TRBD2 agrees at 7 bases. The V segment lost 6 bases and the J segment 1 base; nucleotides outside the gene matches: 6. CDR3 length equals 15 residues. The germline CDR1 and CDR2 sequences are SGHRS and YFSETQ. CDR3 bases: TGCGCCAGCAAGGTCGTAGCGGGGAACACCGGGGAGCTGTTTTTT. It translates to CASKVVAGNTGELFF. Drawing the rest from reference TRBV5-1 and TRBJ2-2, the complete variable domain is KAGVTQTPRYLIKTRGQQVTLSCSPISGHRSVSWYQQTPGQGLQFLFEYFSETQRNKGNFPGRFSGRQFSNSRSEMNVSTLELGDSALYLCASKVVAGNTGELFFGEGSRLTVL.